The T cell receptor (beta chain) under discussion was sequenced for a study of cytomegalovirus exposure and HLA in healthy donors. Whole-study results and caveats: A list of 150 or so TCR beta chains associated with cytomegalovirus was given.

Notes on this clone: The antigen is unknown.

Trimming cost V 4 bases and J 3 bases; bases outside gene matches: 5. CDR3 length equals 15 residues. Germline V gene sequence: CDR1 SGHDT, CDR2 YYEEEE. The repertoire was sequenced with immunoSEQ multiplex PCR; TCRdb's copy has only in-frame clones and lacks some. Of some 98,000 clones in the sample, 87% are singletons; the top ten hold approximately 5.8%. J is TRBJ2-5 and V is TRBV5-6; TRBD2 matches 11 bases. The sequenced sample consisted of PBMCs. This clonotype was obtained from a man in his late teens or twenties in good health and CMV-seropositive. CDR3 region: CASSQLAGVKETQYF. CDR3 coding DNA: TGTGCCAGCAGCCAACTAGCGGGGGTTAAAGAGACCCAGTACTTC.